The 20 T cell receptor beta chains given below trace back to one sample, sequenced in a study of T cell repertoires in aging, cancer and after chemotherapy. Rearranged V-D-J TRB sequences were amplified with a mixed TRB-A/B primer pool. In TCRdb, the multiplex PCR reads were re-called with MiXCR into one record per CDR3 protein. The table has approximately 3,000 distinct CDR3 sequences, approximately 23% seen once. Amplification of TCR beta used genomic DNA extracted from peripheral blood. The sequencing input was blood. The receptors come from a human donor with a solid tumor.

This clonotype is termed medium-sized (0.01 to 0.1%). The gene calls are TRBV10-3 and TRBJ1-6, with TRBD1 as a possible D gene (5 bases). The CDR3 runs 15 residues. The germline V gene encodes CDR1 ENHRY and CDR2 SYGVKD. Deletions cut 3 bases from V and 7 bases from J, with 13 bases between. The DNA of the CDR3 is TGTGCCATCAGTGACCTGGGGGTGAGGAATTCACCCCTCCACTTT. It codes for CAISDLGVRNSPLHF.

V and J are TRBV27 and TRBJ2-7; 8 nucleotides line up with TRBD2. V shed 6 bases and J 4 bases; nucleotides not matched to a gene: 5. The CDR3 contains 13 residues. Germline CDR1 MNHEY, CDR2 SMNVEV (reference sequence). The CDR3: CASRGSGGYEQYF. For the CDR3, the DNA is TGTGCCAGCAGAGGGTCGGGGGGGTACGAGCAGTACTTC.

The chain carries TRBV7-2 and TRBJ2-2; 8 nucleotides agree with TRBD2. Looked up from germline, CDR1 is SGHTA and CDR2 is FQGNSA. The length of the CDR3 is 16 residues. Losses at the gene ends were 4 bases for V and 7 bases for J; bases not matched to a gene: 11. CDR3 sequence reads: CASSSLPTSGGGELFF. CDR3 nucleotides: TGTGCCAGCAGCTCCTTACCTACTAGCGGTGGCGGGGAGCTGTTTTTT.

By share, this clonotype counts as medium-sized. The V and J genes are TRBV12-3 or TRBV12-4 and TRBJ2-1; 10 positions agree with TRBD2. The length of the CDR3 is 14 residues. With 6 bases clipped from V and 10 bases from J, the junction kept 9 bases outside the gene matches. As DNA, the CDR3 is TGTGCCAGCAGAGCAAGCGGGGGGGCAGGGGAGCAGTTCTTC. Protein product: CASRASGGAGEQFF.

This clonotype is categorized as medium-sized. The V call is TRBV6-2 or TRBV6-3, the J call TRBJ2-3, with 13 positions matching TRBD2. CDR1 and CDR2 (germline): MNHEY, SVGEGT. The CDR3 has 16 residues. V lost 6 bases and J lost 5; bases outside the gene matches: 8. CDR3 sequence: CASSGLAGERGDTQYF. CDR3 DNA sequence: TGTGCCAGCAGCGGACTAGCGGGGGAGCGGGGAGATACGCAGTATTTT.

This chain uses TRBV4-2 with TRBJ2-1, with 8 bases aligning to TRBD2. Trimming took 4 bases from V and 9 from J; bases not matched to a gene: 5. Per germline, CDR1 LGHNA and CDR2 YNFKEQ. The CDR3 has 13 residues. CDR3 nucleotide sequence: TGTGCCAGCAGCCCGGGACTAGGGGTTGAGCAGTTCTTC. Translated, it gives CASSPGLGVEQFF.

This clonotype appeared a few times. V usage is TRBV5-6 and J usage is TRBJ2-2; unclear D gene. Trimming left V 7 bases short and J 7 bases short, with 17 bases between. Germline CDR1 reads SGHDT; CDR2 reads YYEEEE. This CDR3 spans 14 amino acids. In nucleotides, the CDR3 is TGTGCCAGCTTTCCCTTTCCTTCGTTCGGGGAGCTGTTTTTT. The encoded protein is CASFPFPSFGELFF.

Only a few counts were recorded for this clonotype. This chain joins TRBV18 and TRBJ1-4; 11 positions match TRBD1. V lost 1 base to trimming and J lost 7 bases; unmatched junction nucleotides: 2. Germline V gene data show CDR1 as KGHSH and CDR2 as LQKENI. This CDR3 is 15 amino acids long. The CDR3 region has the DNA TGTGCCAGCTCACCACAGGACAGGGGGCTTGAAAAACTGTTTTTT. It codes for CASSPQDRGLEKLFF. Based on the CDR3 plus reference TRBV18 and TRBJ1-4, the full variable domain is NAGVMQNPRHLVRRRGQEARLRCSPMKGHSHVYWYRQLPEEGLKFMVYLQKENIIDESGMPKERFSAEFPKEGPSILRIQQVVRGDSAAYFCASSPQDRGLEKLFFGSGTQLSVL.

This CDR3 reads CASSSAGTGINYGYTF. The CDR3 DNA sequence: TGTGCCAGCAGCTCCGCCGGGACAGGGATTAACTATGGCTACACCTTC. The V call is TRBV5-5, the J call TRBJ1-2; 9 bases are shared with TRBD1. Germline V gives CDR1 SGHKS, CDR2 YYEKEE (reference sequence). The J segment lost 1 base and the V segment lost 3 bases, leaving 7 bases of the junction unmatched. This CDR3 spans 16 amino acids.

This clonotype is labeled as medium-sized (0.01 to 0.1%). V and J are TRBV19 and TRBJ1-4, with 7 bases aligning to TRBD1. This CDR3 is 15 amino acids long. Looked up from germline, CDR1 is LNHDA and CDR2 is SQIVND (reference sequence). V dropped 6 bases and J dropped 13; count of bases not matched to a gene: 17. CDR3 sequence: CASSKLDSNQGGLFF. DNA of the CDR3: TGTGCCAGTAGCAAACTGGACTCGAACCAGGGGGGACTGTTTTTT.

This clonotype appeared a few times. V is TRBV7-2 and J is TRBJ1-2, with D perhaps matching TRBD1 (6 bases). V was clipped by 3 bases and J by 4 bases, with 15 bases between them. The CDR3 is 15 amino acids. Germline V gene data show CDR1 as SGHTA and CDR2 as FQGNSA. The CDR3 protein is CASSFNLGAVYGYTF. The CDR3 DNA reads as TGTGCCAGCAGCTTCAACTTGGGGGCGGTCTATGGCTACACCTTC.

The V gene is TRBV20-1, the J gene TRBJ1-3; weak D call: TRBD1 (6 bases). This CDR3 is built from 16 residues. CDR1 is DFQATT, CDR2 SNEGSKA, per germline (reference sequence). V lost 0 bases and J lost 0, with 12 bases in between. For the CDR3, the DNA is TGCAGTGCTAGAGATACAGGACAGAGCTCTGGAAACACCATATATTTT. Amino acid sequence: CSARDTGQSSGNTIYF.

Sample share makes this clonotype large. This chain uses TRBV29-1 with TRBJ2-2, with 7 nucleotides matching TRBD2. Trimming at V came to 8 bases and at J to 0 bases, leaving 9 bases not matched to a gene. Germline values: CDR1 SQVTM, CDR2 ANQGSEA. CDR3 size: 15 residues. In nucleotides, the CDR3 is TGCAGCTACCGAGCGGGGCTCGCGAACACCGGGGAGCTGTTTTTT. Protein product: CSYRAGLANTGELFF.

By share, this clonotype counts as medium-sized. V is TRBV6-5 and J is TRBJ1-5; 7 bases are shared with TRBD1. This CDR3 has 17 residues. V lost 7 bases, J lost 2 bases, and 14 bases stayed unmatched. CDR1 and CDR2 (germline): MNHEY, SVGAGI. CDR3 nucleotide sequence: TGTGCCAGCACCTCACTACAGGGGCGGATGGGCAATCAGCCCCAGCATTTT. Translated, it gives CASTSLQGRMGNQPQHF.

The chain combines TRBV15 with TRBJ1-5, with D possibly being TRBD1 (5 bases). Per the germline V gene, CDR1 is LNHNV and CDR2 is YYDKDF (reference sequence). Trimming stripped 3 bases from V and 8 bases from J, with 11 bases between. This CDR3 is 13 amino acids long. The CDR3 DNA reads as TGTGCCACCAGCAGCGCGAGGGGTAAGCCCCAGCATTTT. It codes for CATSSARGKPQHF.

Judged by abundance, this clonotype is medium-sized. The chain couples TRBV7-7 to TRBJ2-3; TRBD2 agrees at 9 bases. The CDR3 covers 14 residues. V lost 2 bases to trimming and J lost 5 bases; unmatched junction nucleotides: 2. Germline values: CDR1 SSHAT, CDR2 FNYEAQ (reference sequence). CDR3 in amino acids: CASSLSGGRDTQYF. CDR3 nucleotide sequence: TGTGCCAGCAGCTTAAGCGGGGGGCGAGATACGCAGTATTTT.

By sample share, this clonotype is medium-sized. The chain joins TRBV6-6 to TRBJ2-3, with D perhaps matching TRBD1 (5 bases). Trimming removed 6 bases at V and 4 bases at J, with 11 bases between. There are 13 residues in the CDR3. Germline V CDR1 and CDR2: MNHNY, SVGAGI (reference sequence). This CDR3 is CASSGTGPDTQYF. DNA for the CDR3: TGTGCCAGCAGCGGAACAGGTCCAGATACGCAGTATTTT.

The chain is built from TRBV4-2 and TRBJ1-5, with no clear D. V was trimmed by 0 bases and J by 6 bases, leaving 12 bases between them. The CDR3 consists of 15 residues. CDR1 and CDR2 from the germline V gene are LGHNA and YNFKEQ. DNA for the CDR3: TGTGCCAGCAGCCAAGATGGTTTTTTCGGTCAGCCCCAGCATTTT. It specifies CASSQDGFFGQPQHF.

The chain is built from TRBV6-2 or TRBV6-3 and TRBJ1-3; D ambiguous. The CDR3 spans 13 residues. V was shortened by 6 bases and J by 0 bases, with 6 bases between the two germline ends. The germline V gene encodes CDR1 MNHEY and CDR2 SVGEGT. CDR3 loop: CASRANSGNTIYF. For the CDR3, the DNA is TGTGCCAGCAGAGCGAACTCTGGAAACACCATATATTTT.

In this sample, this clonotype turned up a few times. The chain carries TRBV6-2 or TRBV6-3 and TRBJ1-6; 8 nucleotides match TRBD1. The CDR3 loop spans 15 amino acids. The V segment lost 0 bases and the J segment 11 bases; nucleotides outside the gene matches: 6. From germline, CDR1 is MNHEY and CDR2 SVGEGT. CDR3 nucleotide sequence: TGTGCCAGCAGTTACTCCCCGGACAGGGAAGCACCCCTCCACTTT. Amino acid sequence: CASSYSPDREAPLHF.